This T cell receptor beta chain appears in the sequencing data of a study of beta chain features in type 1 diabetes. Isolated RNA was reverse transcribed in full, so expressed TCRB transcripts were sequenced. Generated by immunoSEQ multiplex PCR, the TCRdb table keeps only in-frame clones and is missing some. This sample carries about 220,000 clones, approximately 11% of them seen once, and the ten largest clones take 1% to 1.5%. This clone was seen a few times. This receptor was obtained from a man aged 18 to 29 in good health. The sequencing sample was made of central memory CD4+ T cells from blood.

The CDR3, as DNA: TGTGCCAGCAGCTTGGGGTCCAGGAGAGGCATCTCCTACGAGCAGTACTTC. It is translated as CASSLGSRRGISYEQYF. V usage is TRBV7-9 and J usage is TRBJ2-7; D not certain. This CDR3 is built from 17 residues. The V gene's germline CDR1 is SEHNR and CDR2 FQNEAQ (reference sequence). The V and J ends lost 3 bases and 0 bases respectively, with 18 bases between them. The whole variable domain, filled in from reference TRBV7-9 and TRBJ2-7, reads DTGVSQNPRHKITKRGQNVTFRCDPISEHNRLYWYRQTLGQGPEFLTYFQNEAQLEKSRLLSDRFSAERPKGSFSTLEIQRTEQGDSAMYLCASSLGSRRGISYEQYFGPGTRLTVT.